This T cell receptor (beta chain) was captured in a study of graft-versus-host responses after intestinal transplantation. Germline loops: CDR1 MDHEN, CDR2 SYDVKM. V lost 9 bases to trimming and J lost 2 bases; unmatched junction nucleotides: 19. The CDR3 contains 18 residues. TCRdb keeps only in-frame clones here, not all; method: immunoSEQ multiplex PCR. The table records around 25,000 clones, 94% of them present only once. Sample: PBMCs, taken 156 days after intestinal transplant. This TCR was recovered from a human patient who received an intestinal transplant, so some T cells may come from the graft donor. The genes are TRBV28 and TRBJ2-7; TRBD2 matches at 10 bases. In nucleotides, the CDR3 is TGTGCCAGTGTGGGGACGTTCGTGGCTAGCGGGAGCCCCTACGAGCAGTACTTC. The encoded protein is CASVGTFVASGSPYEQYF.